The entry that follows covers one TCR beta chain sequence. Its antigen remains unknown. Extracted RNA was reverse transcribed, and the resulting cDNA served as sequencing template. TCRdb's table, derived via immunoSEQ multiplex PCR, lists solely in-frame clones and lacks some. The sample holds about 30,000 clones; around two thirds are singletons and the top ten take under 20%. The entry originates in a study of CD8+ T cells in alopecia areata. Study-level results: With patients, TCR sharing proved less clear than in mice, a difference possibly related to HLA. Relative to normal scalp, lesional scalp, especially alopecia totalis/universalis, showed higher clonality.

Alopecia areata patients provided lesional scalp punch biopsies and peripheral blood. Germline CDR1 reads MGHRA; CDR2 reads YSYEKL. The CDR3 loop spans 15 amino acids. Trimming pared 4 bases from V and 0 bases from J, leaving 12 bases between. V and J are TRBV4-1 and TRBJ1-2; D gene unclear. The sequence was obtained from a human donor with alopecia areata. Sequencing was carried out using NKG2D-high CD8+ T cells sorted from blood. CDR3 sequence reads: CASSLRETTNYGYTF. DNA for the CDR3: TGCGCCAGCAGCCTAAGGGAAACGACTAACTATGGCTACACCTTC.